This T cell receptor beta chain is from a study of response to subunit inactivated influenza vaccine (dated by TCRdb to between 2018 and 2020). Describing the broader study: Deep quantitative profiling of the T cell receptor repertoire was used in the study to follow responses to a trivalent subunit inactivated influenza vaccine.

What the work shows at the level of the full study, not this receptor alone: The authors proposed that each seasonal influenza vaccination may bring in only a limited number of new T cells.

The library was made by RT-PCR. Sequencing instrument: Illumina HiSeq 2500. The raw public reads went through TCRdb reprocessing: fastp at Q25, MiXCR clone calling, in-frame beta chains kept. Rows with a matching CDR3 protein are joined into one entry that keeps the most common DNA and genes. For this sample the table gives about 500,000 distinct CDR3 sequences, of which 15% to 20% were detected only once. The biggest ten clones account for 2.5% to 3.5% of the sample. The junction shows trimming of 8 bases on V and 2 bases on J, and the gene matches do not reach 4 bases of it. From the germline V gene, CDR1 is MDHEN and CDR2 is SYDVKM. The CDR3 numbers 13 residues from cysteine through phenylalanine. The sequence is cut down to CDR3 DNA, 39 bases in frame from base 1. Concerning this clonotype: The antigen this receptor binds is unknown. Base qualities are not provided; no much larger clone lies one nucleotide away.

Here the chain combines TRBV28 and TRBJ2-7, with 9 bases aligning to TRBD2. The source is a man aged 45 to 75 who received an inactivated influenza vaccine. Donor details come from another sample of the same person, matched by shared clones. The material was CD4+ T cells sorted from PBMCs, obtained around 25 months after vaccination. In nucleotides, the sequence is TGTGCCAGCGTAGCGGGAGAAACCTACGAGCAGTACTTC. It translates as CASVAGETYEQYF.